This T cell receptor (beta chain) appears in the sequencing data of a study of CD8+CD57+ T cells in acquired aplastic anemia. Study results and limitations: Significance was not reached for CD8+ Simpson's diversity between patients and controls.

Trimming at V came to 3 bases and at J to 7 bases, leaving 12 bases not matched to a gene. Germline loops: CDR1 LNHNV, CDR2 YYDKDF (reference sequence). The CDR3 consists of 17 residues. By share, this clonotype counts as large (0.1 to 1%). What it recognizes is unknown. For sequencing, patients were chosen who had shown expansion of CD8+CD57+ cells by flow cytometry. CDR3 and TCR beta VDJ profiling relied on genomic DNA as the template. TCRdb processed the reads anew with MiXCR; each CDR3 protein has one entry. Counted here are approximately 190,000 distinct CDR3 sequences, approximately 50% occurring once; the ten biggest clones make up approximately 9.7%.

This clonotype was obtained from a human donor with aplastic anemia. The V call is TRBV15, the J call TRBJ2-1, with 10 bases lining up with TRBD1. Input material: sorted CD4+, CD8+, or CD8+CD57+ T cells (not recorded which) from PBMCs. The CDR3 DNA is TGTGCCACCAGCAGCTCCAGGTCGGGACAGGGGTTGAATGAGCAGTTCTTC. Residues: CATSSSRSGQGLNEQFF.